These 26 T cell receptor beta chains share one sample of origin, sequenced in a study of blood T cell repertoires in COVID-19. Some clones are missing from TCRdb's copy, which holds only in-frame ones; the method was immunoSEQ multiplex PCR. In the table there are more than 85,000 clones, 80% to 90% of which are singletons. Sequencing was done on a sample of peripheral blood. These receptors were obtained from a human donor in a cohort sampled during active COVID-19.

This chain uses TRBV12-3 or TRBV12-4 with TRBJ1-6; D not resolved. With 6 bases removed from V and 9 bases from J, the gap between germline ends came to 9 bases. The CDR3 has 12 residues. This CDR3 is CASSPPGSPLHF. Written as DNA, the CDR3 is TGTGCCAGCAGCCCCCCGGGTTCACCCCTCCACTTT.

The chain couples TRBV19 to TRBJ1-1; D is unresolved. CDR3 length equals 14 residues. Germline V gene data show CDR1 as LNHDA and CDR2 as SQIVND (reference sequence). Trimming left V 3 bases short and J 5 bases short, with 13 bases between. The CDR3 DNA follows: TGTGCCAGTAGTATTAAGAAGGGAGGGACTGAAGCTTTCTTT. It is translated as CASSIKKGGTEAFF.

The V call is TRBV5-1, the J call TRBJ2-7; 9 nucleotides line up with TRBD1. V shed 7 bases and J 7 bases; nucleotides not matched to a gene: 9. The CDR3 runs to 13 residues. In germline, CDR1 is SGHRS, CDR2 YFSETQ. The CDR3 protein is CASAWTGDGEQYF. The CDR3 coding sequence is TGCGCCAGCGCATGGACAGGGGACGGAGAGCAGTACTTC.

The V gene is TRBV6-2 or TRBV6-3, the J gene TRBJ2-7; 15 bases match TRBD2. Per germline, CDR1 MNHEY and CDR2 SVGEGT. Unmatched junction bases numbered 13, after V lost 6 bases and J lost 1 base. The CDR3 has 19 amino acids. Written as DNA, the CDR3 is TGTGCCAGCAGCTCCGGGACTAGCGGGAGGTCCCGTGTGTCCTACGAGCAGTACTTC. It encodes CASSSGTSGRSRVSYEQYF.

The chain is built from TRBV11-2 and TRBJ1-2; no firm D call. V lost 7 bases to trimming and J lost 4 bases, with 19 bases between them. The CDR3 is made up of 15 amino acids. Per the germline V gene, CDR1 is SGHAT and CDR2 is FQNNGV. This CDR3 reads CASTWGSGGSYGYTF. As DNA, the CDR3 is TGTGCCAGCACCTGGGGATCTGGCGGGTCCTATGGCTACACCTTC.

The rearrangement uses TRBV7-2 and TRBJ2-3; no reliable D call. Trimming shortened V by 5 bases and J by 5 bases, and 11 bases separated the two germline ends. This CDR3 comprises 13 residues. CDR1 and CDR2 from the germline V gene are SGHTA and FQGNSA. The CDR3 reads CASSPAPGDTQYF. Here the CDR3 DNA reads TGTGCCAGCAGCCCCGCACCCGGAGATACGCAGTATTTT.

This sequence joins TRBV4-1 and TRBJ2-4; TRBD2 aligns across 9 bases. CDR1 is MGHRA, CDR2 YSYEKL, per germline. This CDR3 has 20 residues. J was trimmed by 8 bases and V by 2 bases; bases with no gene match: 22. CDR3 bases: TGCGCCAGCAGCCAAACAAAAAAATTAATAGATAGCGGGAGACTTGACATTCAGTACTTC. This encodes CASSQTKKLIDSGRLDIQYF.

CDR3 DNA sequence: TGTGCCATCAGTGAGTCCCCCGGGGGAGATACGCAGTATTTT. Translation: CAISESPGGDTQYF. J is TRBJ2-3 and V is TRBV10-3; TRBD2 might be the D (6 bases). V lost 0 bases to trimming and J lost 5 bases, with 9 bases between them. Germline V gene lookup returns CDR1 ENHRY and CDR2 SYGVKD. The CDR3 covers 14 residues.

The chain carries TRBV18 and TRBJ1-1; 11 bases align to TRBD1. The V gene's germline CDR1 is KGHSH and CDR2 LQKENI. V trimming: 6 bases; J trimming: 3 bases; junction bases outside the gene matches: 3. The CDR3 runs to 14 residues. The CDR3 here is CASSGTGGDTEAFF. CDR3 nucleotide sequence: TGTGCCAGCTCCGGGACAGGGGGGGACACTGAAGCTTTCTTT.

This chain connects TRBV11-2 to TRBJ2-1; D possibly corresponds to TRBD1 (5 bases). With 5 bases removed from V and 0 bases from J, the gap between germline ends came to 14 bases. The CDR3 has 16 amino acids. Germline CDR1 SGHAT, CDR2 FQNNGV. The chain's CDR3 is CASSLNYRSSYNEQFF. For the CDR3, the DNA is TGTGCCAGCAGCCTAAACTACAGGAGCTCCTACAATGAGCAGTTCTTC.

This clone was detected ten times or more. The CDR3 protein is CASSHSPGLAGRYEQYF. In nucleotides, the CDR3 is TGTGCCAGCAGCCACTCACCGGGACTAGCGGGAAGATACGAGCAGTACTTC. This sequence joins TRBV14 and TRBJ2-7, with TRBD2 matching 13 bases. The J segment lost 4 bases and the V segment lost 3 bases, leaving 9 bases of the junction unmatched. The CDR3 is 17 amino acids. Germline loops: CDR1 SGHDN, CDR2 FVKESK.

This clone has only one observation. The CDR3: CASNLRLAASTDTQYF. The CDR3 nucleotides are TGTGCCAGTAACCTCCGACTAGCGGCTAGCACAGATACGCAGTATTTT. The genes are TRBV19 and TRBJ2-3; 9 positions match TRBD2. Germline CDR1 LNHDA, CDR2 SQIVND (reference sequence). V lost 7 bases to trimming and J lost 0 bases; unmatched junction nucleotides: 8. This CDR3 contains 16 residues.

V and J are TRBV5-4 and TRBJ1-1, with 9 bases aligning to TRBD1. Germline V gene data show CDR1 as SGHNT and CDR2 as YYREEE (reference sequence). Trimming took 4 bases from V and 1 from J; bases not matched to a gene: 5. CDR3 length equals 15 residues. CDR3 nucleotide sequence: TGTGCCAGCAGCCTTCAGACAGGGGGGAACACTGAAGCTTTCTTT. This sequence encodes CASSLQTGGNTEAFF. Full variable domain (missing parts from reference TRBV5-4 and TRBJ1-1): ETGVTQSPTHLIKTRGQQVTLRCSSQSGHNTVSWYQQALGQGPQFIFQYYREEENGRGNFPPRFSGLQFPNYSSELNVNALELDDSALYLCASSLQTGGNTEAFFGQGTRLTVV.

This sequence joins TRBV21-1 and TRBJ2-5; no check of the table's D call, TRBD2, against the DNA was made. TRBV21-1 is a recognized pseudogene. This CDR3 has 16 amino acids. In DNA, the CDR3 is TGTGCCAGCAGCAAAGGGGCCCGGGGGTACCAAGAGACCCAGTACTTC. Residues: CASSKGARGYQETQYF.

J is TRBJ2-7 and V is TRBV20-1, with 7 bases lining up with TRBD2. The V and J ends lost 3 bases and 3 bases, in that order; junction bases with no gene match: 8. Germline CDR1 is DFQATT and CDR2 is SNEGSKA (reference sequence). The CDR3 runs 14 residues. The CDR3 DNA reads TGCAGTGCTAGTGTGGGGCGGGGGAACTACGAGCAGTACTTC. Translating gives CSASVGRGNYEQYF.

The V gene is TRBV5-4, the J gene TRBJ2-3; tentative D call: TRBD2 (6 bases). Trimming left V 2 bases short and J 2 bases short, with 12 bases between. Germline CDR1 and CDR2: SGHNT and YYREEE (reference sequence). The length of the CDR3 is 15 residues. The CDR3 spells CASSFDLAATDTQYF. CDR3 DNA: TGTGCCAGCAGCTTTGACTTAGCGGCCACAGATACGCAGTATTTT.

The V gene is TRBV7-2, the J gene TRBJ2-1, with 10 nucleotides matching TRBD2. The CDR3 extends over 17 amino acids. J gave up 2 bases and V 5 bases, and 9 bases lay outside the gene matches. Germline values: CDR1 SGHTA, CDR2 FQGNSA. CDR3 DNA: TGTGCCAGCAGCCGCCCTAGCGGGAGCGGCCCCTACAATGAGCAGTTCTTC. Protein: CASSRPSGSGPYNEQFF.

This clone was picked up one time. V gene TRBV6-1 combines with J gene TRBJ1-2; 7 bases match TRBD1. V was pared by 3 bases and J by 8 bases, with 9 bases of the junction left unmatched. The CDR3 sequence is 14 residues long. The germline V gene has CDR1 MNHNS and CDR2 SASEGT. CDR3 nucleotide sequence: TGTGCCAGCAGTGAGACAGGGAACCTCAACGGCTACACCTTC. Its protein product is CASSETGNLNGYTF.

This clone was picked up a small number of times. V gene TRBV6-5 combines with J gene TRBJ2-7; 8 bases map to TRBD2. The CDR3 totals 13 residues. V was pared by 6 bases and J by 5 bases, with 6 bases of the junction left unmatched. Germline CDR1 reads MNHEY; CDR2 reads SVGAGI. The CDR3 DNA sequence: TGTGCCAGCAGCGGGACTAGTAAGGACGAGCAGTACTTC. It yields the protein CASSGTSKDEQYF.

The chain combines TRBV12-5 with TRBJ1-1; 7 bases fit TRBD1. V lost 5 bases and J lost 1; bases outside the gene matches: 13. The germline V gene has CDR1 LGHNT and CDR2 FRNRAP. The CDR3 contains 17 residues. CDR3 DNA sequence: TGTGCTAGTGGTGCCCGGGACAGCGCCTCTCGGAACACTGAAGCTTTCTTT. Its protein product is CASGARDSASRNTEAFF. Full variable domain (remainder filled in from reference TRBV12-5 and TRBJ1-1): DARVTQTPRHKVTEMGQEVTMRCQPILGHNTVFWYRQTMMQGLELLAYFRNRAPLDDSGMPKDRFSAEMPDATLATLKIQPSEPRDSAVYFCASGARDSASRNTEAFFGQGTRLTVV.

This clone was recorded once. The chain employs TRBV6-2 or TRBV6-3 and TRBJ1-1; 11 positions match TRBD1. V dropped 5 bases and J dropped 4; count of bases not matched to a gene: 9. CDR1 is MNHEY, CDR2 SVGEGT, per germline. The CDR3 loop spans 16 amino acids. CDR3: CASSDLDRGRGTEAFF. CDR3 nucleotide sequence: TGTGCCAGCAGTGATCTGGACAGGGGGCGAGGCACTGAAGCTTTCTTT.

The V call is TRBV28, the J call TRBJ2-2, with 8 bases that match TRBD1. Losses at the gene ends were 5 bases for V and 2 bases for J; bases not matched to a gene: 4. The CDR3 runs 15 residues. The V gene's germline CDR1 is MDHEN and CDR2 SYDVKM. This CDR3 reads CASSRDRLNTGELFF. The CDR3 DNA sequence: TGTGCCAGCAGTCGGGACAGGCTCAACACCGGGGAGCTGTTTTTT.

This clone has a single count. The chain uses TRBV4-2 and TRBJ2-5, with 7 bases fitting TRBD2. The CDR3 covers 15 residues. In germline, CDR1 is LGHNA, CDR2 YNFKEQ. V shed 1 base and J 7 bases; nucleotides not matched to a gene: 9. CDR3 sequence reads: CASSQGGAGDGTQYF. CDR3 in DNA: TGTGCCAGCAGCCAAGGTGGCGCGGGGGATGGGACCCAGTACTTC.

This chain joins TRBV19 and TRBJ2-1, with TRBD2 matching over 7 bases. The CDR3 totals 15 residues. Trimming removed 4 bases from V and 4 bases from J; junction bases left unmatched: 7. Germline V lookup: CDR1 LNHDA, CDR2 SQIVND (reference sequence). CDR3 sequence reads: CASSSLAGAYNEQFF. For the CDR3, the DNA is TGTGCCAGTAGTAGTCTGGCGGGAGCGTACAATGAGCAGTTCTTC.

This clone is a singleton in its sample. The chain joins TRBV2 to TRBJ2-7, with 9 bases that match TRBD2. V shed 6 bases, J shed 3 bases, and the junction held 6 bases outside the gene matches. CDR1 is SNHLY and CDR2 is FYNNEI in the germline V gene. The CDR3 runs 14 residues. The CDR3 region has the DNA TGTGCCAGCAGGCCTCCTAGCGGGGTCTACGAGCAGTACTTC. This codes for CASRPPSGVYEQYF.

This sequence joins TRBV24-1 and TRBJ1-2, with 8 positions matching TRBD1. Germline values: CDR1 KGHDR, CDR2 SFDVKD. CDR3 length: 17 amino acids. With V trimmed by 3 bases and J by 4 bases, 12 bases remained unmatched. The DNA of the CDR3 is TGTGCCACCAGTGATCGACAGGGGCCAGCTGGAGGCTATGGCTACACCTTC. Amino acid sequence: CATSDRQGPAGGYGYTF.